Below, 8 T cell receptor beta chains from the same sample are listed, as sequenced in a study of lymphopenia after photon versus proton radiotherapy. The method was immunoSEQ multiplex PCR; TCRdb's version includes in-frame clones alone and lacks a portion of them. Found here are tens of thousands of clones, roughly 84% of them singletons; the top ten hold around 1.9%. The source was peripheral blood, collected from a patient treated with proton-based radiotherapy. The receptors stem from a man in his 60s with pancreatic cancer.

The chain has TRBV5-7 and TRBJ2-7; D is undetermined. TRBV5-7 is assigned to the ORF class and has an uncertain function. This CDR3 has 14 amino acids. V gave up 0 bases and J gave up 0 bases, with 7 bases separating them. CDR3 sequence: CASSLDDTSYEQYF. The CDR3 DNA reads as TGTGCCAGCAGCTTGGACGACACCTCCTACGAGCAGTACTTC.

The chain recombines TRBV4-3 with TRBJ1-4; D not certain. The V gene lost 3 bases and the J gene lost 7 bases, with 12 bases spanning the gap. Germline CDR1 and CDR2: LGHNA and YSLEER. The CDR3 length is 14 residues. CDR3 in amino acids: CASSQHGVTEKLFF. The CDR3 DNA is TGCGCCAGCAGCCAGCACGGGGTAACTGAAAAACTGTTTTTT.

This clone was found once. The J gene is TRBJ2-6, the V gene TRBV2, with D perhaps matching TRBD1 (6 bases). The ends were cut back, 8 bases at V and 2 bases at J, with 7 bases in the middle. Germline-derived CDR1 and CDR2 are SNHLY and FYNNEI. The CDR3 has 13 amino acids. CDR3 amino acids: CASQGPGANVLTF. The CDR3 DNA is TGTGCCAGCCAGGGGCCTGGGGCCAACGTCCTGACTTTC.

The chain recombines TRBV6-5 with TRBJ2-6; no clear D. Germline V gene sequence: CDR1 MNHEY, CDR2 SVGAGI. The CDR3 covers 16 residues. V gave up 4 bases and J gave up 4 bases, with 14 bases separating them. CDR3 coding DNA: TGTGCCAGCAGTTCCAGAGGTTCCTCCGGGGCCAACGTCCTGACTTTC. As protein: CASSSRGSSGANVLTF.

The genes are TRBV5-8 and TRBJ2-2; D is uncertain. V was pared by 0 bases and J by 1 base, with 10 bases between. The CDR3 is 16 amino acids. Germline lookup yields CDR1 SGHTS and CDR2 YDEGEE. This CDR3 reads CASSLGLLGNTGELFF. The CDR3, as DNA: TGTGCCAGCAGCTTGGGTCTTCTTGGGAACACCGGGGAGCTGTTTTTT.

Only a few counts were recorded for this clone. This rearrangement joins TRBV11-3 to TRBJ2-4, with D maybe TRBD2 (5 bases). This CDR3 comprises 12 residues. Germline V gives CDR1 SGHNT, CDR2 YENEEA. With 5 bases removed from V and 6 bases from J, the gap between germline ends came to 8 bases. The CDR3 coding sequence is TGTGCCAGCAGCCGAGGAGGAAACATTCAGTACTTC. It encodes CASSRGGNIQYF.

Of note for this clone: At one end the junction does not follow the germline gene, possibly because of a read error. The CDR3 is CASSFPGLGNEQFF. In DNA, the CDR3 is TGTGCCAGCAGTTTCCCCGGACTAGGGAATGAGCAATTCTTC. This rearrangement joins TRBV27 to TRBJ2-1; TRBD2 aligns across 7 bases. The CDR3 extends over 14 amino acids. Germline lookup yields CDR1 MNHEY and CDR2 SMNVEV (reference sequence).

CDR3 in DNA: TGCGCCAGCAGCCAAAGACAGGGGGATCAGCCCCAGCATTTT. Translating gives CASSQRQGDQPQHF. The gene calls are TRBV4-1 and TRBJ1-5; 9 bases fit TRBD1. Trimming cost V 2 bases and J 5 bases; bases outside gene matches: 1. The CDR3 covers 14 residues. From germline, CDR1 is MGHRA and CDR2 YSYEKL.